Shown below are 20 T cell receptor beta chains from a single sample sequenced in a study of Graves' ophthalmopathy and Graves' hyperthyroidism (dated by TCRdb to 2016 to 2019). Data came from an Illumina HiSeq 2000. TCR beta CDR3 regions were amplified from RNA transcripts for repertoire sequencing. The first round was an RT-PCR using HTBI primers with the Qiagen OneStep RT-PCR kit, and this first round was followed by a second-round multiplex PCR, then size selection and purification. Through fastp at Q25 and MiXCR, TCRdb rebuilt clones from the public reads, retaining in-frame beta chains. Here each entry gathers all rows of one CDR3 protein and keeps the most common genes and DNA. The sample yields 500,000 to 700,000 distinct CDR3 sequences; 22% were counted once. The ten top clones hold 7.1% of the sample. The sequencing sample was made of peripheral blood. The receptors were sampled from a woman aged 18-29 years with stable Graves' hyperthyroidism. Some clones in this sample may be carry-over from other donors' samples. Donor details come from another sample of the same person, matched by shared clones.

A word on this clonotype: A read error is possible here, since a much larger clone lies one base away. The genes are TRBV4-1 and TRBJ1-5; TRBD1 matches at 8 bases. With 5 bases clipped from V and 3 bases from J, the junction kept 9 bases outside the gene matches. CDR3 length equals 16 residues. Germline V lookup: CDR1 MGHRA, CDR2 YSYEKL. The chain's CDR3 is CASSVYMTGANQPQHF. The DNA of the CDR3 is TGCGCCAGCAGCGTCTACATGACAGGGGCCAATCAGCCCCAGCATTTT.

Written as DNA, the CDR3 is TGTGCCATCAGTGAGCCTGACAGGGCCGAGGTTGGCTACACCTTC. It encodes CAISEPDRAEVGYTF. The chain couples TRBV10-3 to TRBJ1-2; 7 positions agree with TRBD1. CDR3 size: 15 residues. CDR1 and CDR2 (germline): ENHRY, SYGVKD. V gave up 2 bases and J gave up 7 bases; unmatched junction bases: 10.

J is TRBJ1-1 and V is TRBV30; TRBD1 matches at 9 bases. The CDR3 loop spans 12 amino acids. CDR1 is GTSNPN, CDR2 SVGIG, per germline (reference sequence). Trimming removed 4 bases from V and 11 bases from J; junction bases left unmatched: 8. CDR3 sequence: CAWTTGTGLAFF. The DNA of the CDR3 is TGTGCCTGGACCACGGGGACAGGGCTCGCTTTCTTT.

This clonotype has more than one count but fewer than ten. The chain employs TRBV6-1 and TRBJ1-1; a possible D gene is TRBD1 (6 bases). The CDR3 consists of 14 residues. Looked up from germline, CDR1 is MNHNS and CDR2 is SASEGT. Trimming removed 6 bases from V and 0 bases from J, with 11 bases in between. The CDR3 protein is CASRPGAMNTEAFF. In nucleotides, the CDR3 is TGTGCCAGCAGACCAGGGGCCATGAACACTGAAGCTTTCTTT.

This clonotype was found many times. The chain couples TRBV11-2 to TRBJ1-1; D not resolved. This CDR3 spans 13 amino acids. Between the trimmed V and J ends, which lost 5 bases and 1 base, there was a span of 8 bases. Germline assignment: CDR1 SGHAT and CDR2 FQNNGV. The DNA of the CDR3 is TGTGCCAGCAGCAGCCACCAGAACACTGAAGCTTTCTTT. Translated, it gives CASSSHQNTEAFF.

This clonotype was observed many times. The chain uses TRBV28 and TRBJ2-5; D call uncertain. The germline V and J ends were trimmed by 4 bases and 9 bases, with 9 bases remaining between them. Germline V CDR1 and CDR2: MDHEN, SYDVKM. The length of the CDR3 is 11 residues. The CDR3 nucleotides are TGTGCCAGCAGTTCCCCGATGGCCCAGTACTTC. It specifies CASSSPMAQYF.

The chain is built from TRBV12-3 or TRBV12-4 and TRBJ1-2; unclear D gene. CDR3 size: 13 residues. The ends were cut back, 3 bases at V and 6 bases at J, with 11 bases in the middle. The DNA for the CDR3 is TGTGCCAGCAGTTTTTTGGGAGGGCATGGCTACACCTTC. Translated: CASSFLGGHGYTF.

This clonotype was found many times. This rearrangement joins TRBV6-5 to TRBJ2-2, with D perhaps TRBD2 (5 bases). The length of the CDR3 is 14 residues. In germline, CDR1 is MNHEY, CDR2 SVGAGI. V lost 0 bases, J lost 6 bases, and 8 bases lay in between. CDR3 protein: CASSYSIGAGELFF. CDR3 DNA: TGTGCCAGCAGTTACTCGATCGGGGCCGGGGAGCTGTTTTTT.

V and J are TRBV15 and TRBJ1-5; D unclear. V was clipped by 5 bases and J by 5 bases, with 13 bases between them. Germline V gene sequence: CDR1 LNHNV, CDR2 YYDKDF (reference sequence). The CDR3 extends over 14 amino acids. This CDR3 is CATSDGREHQPQHF. CDR3 bases: TGTGCCACCAGCGACGGGAGGGAACATCAGCCCCAGCATTTT.

This clonotype was recorded many times. The chain links TRBV6-2 or TRBV6-3 to TRBJ2-7; D unresolved. V was pared by 0 bases and J by 2 bases, with 5 bases between. The CDR3 extends over 13 amino acids. Looked up from germline, CDR1 is MNHEY and CDR2 is SVGEGT. This chain's CDR3 is CASSYSGAYEQYF. The CDR3 DNA follows: TGTGCCAGCAGTTACTCGGGCGCCTACGAGCAGTACTTC.

This clonotype was observed at least ten times. The rearrangement uses TRBV10-3 and TRBJ2-5, with D perhaps assigned TRBD1 or TRBD2 (5 bases each). Germline values: CDR1 ENHRY, CDR2 SYGVKD. Trimming pared 4 bases from V and 8 bases from J, leaving 17 bases between. CDR3 length equals 14 residues. In nucleotides, the CDR3 is TGTGCCATCAGTGGGGGTATTCCGGGACGCACCCAGTACTTC. Translation: CAISGGIPGRTQYF.

With respect to this clonotype: An end of the junction does not agree with germline; a read error may underlie this. V usage is TRBV12-3 or TRBV12-4 and J usage is TRBJ2-4; D gene uncertain. The CDR3 is 12 amino acids. CDR3 bases: TGTGCCAGCAGTCCGTCCAAAAACATTAAGTACTTC. Translated: CASSPSKNIKYF.

In its sample, this clonotype was seen many times. V is TRBV14 and J is TRBJ1-1, with D hard to call. The germline CDR1 and CDR2 sequences are SGHDN and FVKESK. This CDR3 comprises 17 residues. Trimming shortened V by 0 bases and J by 5 bases, and 19 bases separated the two germline ends. The CDR3 DNA is TGTGCCAGCAGCCAAGAAGGTTTCTGGGTTCGGGGAACTGAAGCTTTCTTT. Protein sequence: CASSQEGFWVRGTEAFF.

The table lists this clonotype with many counts. This chain connects TRBV6-5 to TRBJ2-6, with TRBD1 matching 8 bases. Per germline, CDR1 MNHEY and CDR2 SVGAGI. The CDR3 contains 18 residues. V shed 5 bases and J 0 bases; nucleotides not matched to a gene: 9. CDR3 nucleotides: TGTGCCAGCAGTACACGGGGACAGGAGTTCTCTGGGGCCAACGTCCTGACTTTC. This translates into CASSTRGQEFSGANVLTF.

This clonotype was seen repeatedly, ten times or more. The genes are TRBV6-5 and TRBJ1-5; D is unclear. V was clipped by 4 bases and J by 7 bases, with 14 bases between them. The V gene's germline CDR1 is MNHEY and CDR2 SVGAGI. The CDR3 is made up of 14 amino acids. CDR3 DNA: TGTGCCAGCAGTTGGGAGGAGGGTTACCAGCCCCAGCATTTT. Residues: CASSWEEGYQPQHF.

A few counts support this clonotype. The rearrangement joins TRBV12-3 or TRBV12-4 to TRBJ2-7, with 8 bases identical to TRBD1. The CDR3 contains 14 residues. Losses at the gene ends were 7 bases for V and 2 bases for J; bases not matched to a gene: 7. The CDR3 is CASKQTGEAYEQYF. The DNA of the CDR3 is TGTGCCAGCAAACAGACAGGGGAGGCCTACGAGCAGTACTTC.

The J gene is TRBJ1-1, the V gene TRBV4-1, with D maybe TRBD1 (5 bases). Germline V gives CDR1 MGHRA, CDR2 YSYEKL. Trimming pared 0 bases from V and 6 bases from J, leaving 5 bases between. The CDR3 contains 12 residues. The CDR3 sequence: CASSQDRAEAFF. The CDR3 DNA sequence: TGCGCCAGCAGCCAAGACAGGGCTGAAGCTTTCTTT.

This clonotype was counted many times. The rearrangement links TRBV6-2 or TRBV6-3 to TRBJ2-6; unclear D gene. The CDR3 has 18 residues. The V end lost 2 bases, the J end lost 2 bases, and 16 bases lay between the germline ends. From germline, CDR1 is MNHEY and CDR2 SVGEGT. The chain's CDR3 is CASSYGSGMVAGANVLTF. The CDR3, as DNA: TGTGCCAGCAGTTACGGTTCTGGGATGGTTGCTGGGGCCAACGTCCTGACTTTC.

This clonotype showed up many times. DNA of the CDR3: TGCAGTGCTAGCGCCGGCGGACAAGAGACCCAGTACTTC. Amino acid sequence: CSASAGGQETQYF. This chain joins TRBV20-1 and TRBJ2-5, with unresolved D. The CDR3 is 13 amino acids. V lost 3 bases to trimming and J lost 2 bases, with 10 bases between them. Germline CDR1 is DFQATT and CDR2 is SNEGSKA (reference sequence).

This clonotype was found many times. The chain couples TRBV6-4 to TRBJ1-2; 9 bases line up with TRBD1. The V segment lost 7 bases and the J segment 5 bases; nucleotides outside the gene matches: 23. The CDR3 sequence is 19 residues long. Germline V gene lookup returns CDR1 MRHNA and CDR2 SNTAGT. The CDR3 here is CASIHYVSGTGPREYGYTF. The CDR3 bases are TGTGCCAGCATCCACTATGTTTCCGGGACAGGGCCCCGGGAGTATGGCTACACCTTC.